This T cell receptor beta chain came from a study of OX40 agonist ivuxolimab in advanced cancers. Whole-study findings and limits: The study observed clonal expansion of CD4+ and CD8+ blood T cells by week 6 at 0.1 to 3.0 mg/kg. Relative to CD4+ cells, CD8+ T cells on average had more expanded clones.

Method: immunoSEQ multiplex PCR; TCRdb's copy keeps in-frame clones and lacks some. The sample lists 65,000 to 75,000 clones; 88% were seen once. About this clone: Its antigen is unknown.

Patients were ineligible given autoimmune disease history or systemic immunosuppression. Sampling times: baseline, cycle 4 day 1, cycle 7 day 1. Germline V lookup: CDR1 MNHNY, CDR2 SVGAGI (reference sequence). The CDR3 contains 15 residues. Trimming at V came to 5 bases and at J to 0 bases, leaving 5 bases not matched to a gene. The TCR originated in an adult with an advanced solid tumor such as melanoma, head and neck, liver or kidney cancer. The chain carries TRBV6-6 and TRBJ2-5; the match to TRBD2 covers 8 bases. The source was CD4+ or CD8+ T cells sorted from blood, collected in a trial of the OX40 agonist ivuxolimab. As DNA, the CDR3 is TGTGCCAGCAGTAAGGGCGGGGGGCACCAAGAGACCCAGTACTTC. Protein sequence: CASSKGGGHQETQYF.